This T cell receptor (beta chain) comes out of a study of CD8 T cells in Susac syndrome. With random hexamers, reverse transcription was performed on roughly 0.45 to 1 ug of RNA. The authors amplified TCR beta CDR3 across 54 Vbeta and 13 Jbeta using immunoSEQ multiplex PCR. Via MiXCR, TCRdb re-called the immunoSEQ multiplex PCR reads, giving one row per CDR3 protein. Counted here are about 300,000 distinct CDR3 sequences, around 85% occurring once; the ten biggest clones make up around 0.2%. The study sequenced TCR beta in blood CD8+ and CD4+ T cells. Negative magnetic isolation gave CD8+ and CD4+ cells; FACS enriched CD8+ TEMRA. This clonotype was obtained from a human donor with multiple sclerosis. Sample: CD8+ T cells from PBMCs.

Here the CDR3 reads CSVEDVGNTEAFF. The CDR3, as DNA: TGCAGCGTTGAGGATGTGGGGAACACTGAAGCTTTCTTT. This chain uses TRBV29-1 with TRBJ1-1; D not resolved. The CDR3 runs to 13 residues. V gave up 3 bases and J gave up 1 base, with 9 bases separating them. The germline CDR1 and CDR2 sequences are SQVTM and ANQGSEA.